These 10 T cell receptor beta chains were sequenced from one sample in a study of T-cell reconstitution after alpha-beta-depleted transplantation in children. Unique molecular identifiers were incorporated into the prepared TCRbeta library. Each CDR3 protein gets one entry after TCRdb re-called the PCR reads with MiXCR. The sample holds hundreds of thousands of distinct CDR3 sequences, about 12% seen once. The material was PBMCs, obtained before TCRalphabeta/CD19-depleted stem cell transplant. These receptor sequences come from a girl aged 2-15 years with congenital amegakaryocytic thrombocytopenia, due to receive a stem cell transplant.

Details on this clonotype: Since a much larger clone is just one base distant, this may be a read error. The V and J genes are TRBV5-1 and TRBJ2-2; D is uncertain. This CDR3 spans 14 amino acids. V shed 0 bases and J shed 7 bases, with 10 bases lying between them. Germline V gives CDR1 SGHRS, CDR2 YFSETQ. The CDR3 sequence is CASSLGHDIGELFF. The CDR3 DNA follows: TGCGCCAGCAGCTTGGGACACGACATCGGGGAGCTGTTTTTT.

This clonotype appeared a few times. The CDR3 nucleotides read TGCGCCAGCAGCTCCACCGGGACTAGCGGGACCGTCCCAACCTACGAGCAGTACTTC. As protein: CASSSTGTSGTVPTYEQYF. The chain couples TRBV5-1 to TRBJ2-7; 13 positions match TRBD2. The CDR3 covers 19 residues. Germline loops: CDR1 SGHRS, CDR2 YFSETQ. The junction had 14 bases not matched to a gene; V was cut back by 3 bases and J by 2 bases. Using reference TRBV5-1 and TRBJ2-7 for the parts outside the CDR3, the full variable domain is KAGVTQTPRYLIKTRGQQVTLSCSPISGHRSVSWYQQTPGQGLQFLFEYFSETQRNKGNFPGRFSGRQFSNSRSEMNVSTLELGDSALYLCASSSTGTSGTVPTYEQYFGPGTRLTVT.

The chain couples TRBV11-2 to TRBJ2-5; a weak D match, TRBD2 (7 bases). Trimming left V 6 bases short and J 3 bases short, with 20 bases between. The germline CDR1 and CDR2 sequences are SGHAT and FQNNGV. This CDR3 has 16 residues. CDR3 sequence (DNA): TGTGCCAGCAGGACAGTCCGCGGGGGCCAGAAAGAGACCCAGTACTTC. The encoded protein is CASRTVRGGQKETQYF.

This clonotype has a handful of counts. The V and J genes are TRBV28 and TRBJ2-7; D unclear. V lost 6 bases, J lost 2 bases, and 17 bases lay in between. This CDR3 is 15 amino acids long. Germline V gene lookup returns CDR1 MDHEN and CDR2 SYDVKM. CDR3 region: CASSTDSSAAYEQYF. Written as DNA, the CDR3 is TGTGCCAGCAGCACTGATTCGAGCGCGGCCTACGAGCAGTACTTC.

In this sample, this clonotype turned up many times. The chain combines TRBV10-1 with TRBJ2-1; 11 nucleotides match TRBD2. Germline loops: CDR1 WNHNN, CDR2 SYGVQD (reference sequence). This CDR3 has 13 amino acids. Trimming took 2 bases from V and 13 from J; bases not matched to a gene: 4. CDR3 coding DNA: TGCGCCAGCAGTGAGGCACTAGCGGGAGTACAGTTCTTC. It codes for CASSEALAGVQFF.

This clonotype was picked up a small number of times. This chain connects TRBV29-1 to TRBJ2-7; 12 bases are shared with TRBD2. J was trimmed by 4 bases and V by 2 bases; bases with no gene match: 0. Germline CDR1 and CDR2: SQVTM and ANQGSEA. The CDR3 is made up of 13 amino acids. For the CDR3, the DNA is TGCAGCGTTGAACTAGCGGGAGGGTACGAGCAGTACTTC. The encoded protein is CSVELAGGYEQYF.

This clonotype occurred a few times. The CDR3 DNA sequence: TGCGCCAGCAGCTTGGAGTGGGAGGGTCCCTACAATGAGCAGTTCTTC. Translation gives CASSLEWEGPYNEQFF. The chain carries TRBV5-1 and TRBJ2-1, with 7 bases identical to TRBD2. Germline V gives CDR1 SGHRS, CDR2 YFSETQ. J was trimmed by 2 bases and V by 0 bases; bases with no gene match: 5. The CDR3 contains 16 residues.

A remark on this clonotype: A much larger clone differs by one base, so this may be a read error. The J gene is TRBJ2-3, the V gene TRBV20-1, with D perhaps matching TRBD2 (5 bases). Deletions cut 8 bases from V and 0 bases from J, with 18 bases between. Germline CDR1 DFQATT, CDR2 SNEGSKA (reference sequence). The CDR3 extends over 15 amino acids. CDR3 sequence: CSSQEIRTSTDTQYF. The DNA for the CDR3 is TGCAGTAGCCAGGAGATTCGGACTAGCACAGATACGCAGTATTTT.

This clonotype was counted a few times. The genes are TRBV6-1 and TRBJ2-3, with 12 bases aligning to TRBD1. The CDR3 has 15 residues. The germline CDR1 and CDR2 sequences are MNHNS and SASEGT. V lost 6 bases and J lost 3; bases outside the gene matches: 4. The CDR3 nucleotides are TGTGCCAGCAGCGGGGACAGGGGGCGGACAGATACGCAGTATTTT. Its protein is CASSGDRGRTDTQYF.

This clonotype has ten or more counts. The rearrangement joins TRBV9 to TRBJ2-2; D not certain. This CDR3 comprises 14 residues. Trimming took off 0 bases at V and 0 bases at J, with 3 bases between the two ends. The germline CDR1 and CDR2 sequences are SGDLS and YYNGEE. CDR3 amino acids: CASSVEPNTGELFF. CDR3 DNA sequence: TGTGCCAGCAGCGTAGAACCGAACACCGGGGAGCTGTTTTTT.